This T cell receptor (beta chain) was observed in a study of T cells in Graves' hyperthyroidism and ophthalmopathy. Study results and caveats: Ophthalmopathy got predicted by the model a median approximately 6.3 months before its onset. Stable hyperthyroidism was separated from ophthalmopathy by a model based on 13 V-J features.

Amplified TCR beta CDR3 regions came from RNA transcripts. HTBI primers were used for first-round RT-PCR of the TCR CDR3. TCRdb recomputed calls from the multiplex PCR reads with MiXCR, one row per CDR3 protein. Of approximately 690,000 distinct CDR3 sequences in the sample, around 20% are singletons; the top ten hold 34%. Note on this clonotype: Its specificity is not known.

Uncontrolled infection, other autoimmune disease, pregnancy or lactation excluded patients. Germline-derived CDR1 and CDR2 are MNHGY and SVAAGI. The CDR3 has 16 residues. The ends lost 3 bases at V and 7 bases at J; junction bases unmatched: 4. This TCR was recovered from a man under 40 with Graves' ophthalmopathy. Input material: blood. The chain couples TRBV6-9 to TRBJ2-2; 14 positions match TRBD2. CDR3 nucleotides: TGTGCCAGCAGTTACGGACTAGCGGGAGGTCTCGGGGAGCTGTTTTTT. It translates to CASSYGLAGGLGELFF.